These T cell receptor beta chains were read from a single sample in a study of shared clonotypes between healthy human individuals. Method: immunoSEQ multiplex PCR; TCRdb's copy keeps in-frame clones and lacks some. The data hold about 1,800,000 clones, with approximately 95% observed a single time. The sequenced sample consisted of naive CD8+ T cells sorted from blood. The receptor set was obtained from a man aged 18 to 29 in good health. The CDR3 runs from the conserved cysteine through the conserved F or W. The D gene is left open where the match is weak.

V: TRBV5-6; D: TRBD1; J: TRBJ1-6; DNA: TGTGCCAGCAGTTGGGACAGGGGATCACCCCTCCACTTT; CDR3: CASSWDRGSPLHF
V: TRBV6-5; D: TRBD2; J: TRBJ2-3; DNA: TGTGCCAGCAGCCATCTAGCGGGCGGGACAGATACGCAGTATTTT; CDR3: CASSHLAGGTDTQYF
V: TRBV19; D: .; J: TRBJ2-3; DNA: TGTGCCAGTACCGGCAGGAACACAGATACGCAGTATTTT; CDR3: CASTGRNTDTQYF
V: TRBV7-2; D: .; J: TRBJ1-5; DNA: TGTGCCAGCAGCTTAGTGGGTAGGGGGCCCCAGCATTTT; CDR3: CASSLVGRGPQHF
V: TRBV6-5; D: .; J: TRBJ2-1; DNA: TGTGCCAGCAGTTACGAGGGGGAGTTCTACAATGAGCAGTTCTTC; CDR3: CASSYEGEFYNEQFF
V: TRBV2; D: .; J: TRBJ2-5; DNA: TGTGCCAGCAGTGGTAGTGACATCCAAGAGACCCAGTACTTC; CDR3: CASSGSDIQETQYF
V: TRBV5-5; D: TRBD1; J: TRBJ1-6; DNA: TGTGCCAGCAGCCGCGACAGGGAACTAACCGGAGCCCTCCACTTT; CDR3: CASSRDRELTGALHF
V: TRBV5-1; D: TRBD2; J: TRBJ2-7; DNA: TGCGCCAGCAGCTTCCGGCGGGGGGGCCACGACGAGCAGTACTTC; CDR3: CASSFRRGGHDEQYF
V: TRBV4-1; D: TRBD1; J: TRBJ1-2; DNA: TGCGCCAGCAGCCAAGACCCCGGGACAGACTATGGCTACACCTTC; CDR3: CASSQDPGTDYGYTF
V: TRBV30; D: TRBD1; J: TRBJ2-7; DNA: TGTGCCTGGGGCCCACAGGGGGCTTACGAGCAGTACTTC; CDR3: CAWGPQGAYEQYF
V: TRBV9; D: .; J: TRBJ1-2; DNA: TGTGCCAGCAGCGGGGCCGATAACTATGGCTACACCTTC; CDR3: CASSGADNYGYTF